This TCR beta chain stems from a study of blood T cell repertoires in COVID-19. Study in general: Specimens from acute and convalescent COVID-19 originated in the United States, Italy and Spain.

Trimming removed 1 base at V and 1 base at J, with 5 bases between. The CDR3 covers 14 residues. Germline V gives CDR1 KGHSH, CDR2 LQKENI. Produced via immunoSEQ multiplex PCR; TCRdb's table is partial and in-frame only. Among approximately 170,000 clones listed, approximately 86% were seen once. The source material was peripheral blood. The TCR comes from a woman of 80 years or more with COVID-19, enrolled during active disease. The V and J genes are TRBV18 and TRBJ1-5; D is unclear. The CDR3 region is CASSPQESNQPQHF. CDR3 sequence (DNA): TGTGCCAGCTCACCACAGGAGAGCAATCAGCCCCAGCATTTT.